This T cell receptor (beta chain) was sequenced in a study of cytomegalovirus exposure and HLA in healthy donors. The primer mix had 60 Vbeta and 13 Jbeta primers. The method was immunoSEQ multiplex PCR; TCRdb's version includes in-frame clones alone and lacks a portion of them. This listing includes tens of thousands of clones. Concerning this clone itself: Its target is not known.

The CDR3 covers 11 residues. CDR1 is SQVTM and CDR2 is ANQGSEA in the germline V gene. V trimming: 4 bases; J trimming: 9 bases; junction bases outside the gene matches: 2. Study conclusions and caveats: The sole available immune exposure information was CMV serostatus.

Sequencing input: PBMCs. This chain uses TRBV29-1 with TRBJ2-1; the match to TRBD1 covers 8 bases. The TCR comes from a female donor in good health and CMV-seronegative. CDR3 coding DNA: TGCAGCGTTGGACAGGGGTTTGAGCAGTTCTTC. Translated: CSVGQGFEQFF.